Below, one T cell receptor (beta chain) is given with its context. This entry comes from a study of T cells in tumors after PD-1 blockade. Study overall: No patient had prior checkpoint blockade, systemic immunosuppression, or radiotherapy within 4 weeks. Some patients also took daily vismodegib 150 mg during anti-PD-1 treatment. Mean per blood sample: about 110,000 templates (24,679-257,772), 36,536 unique clonotypes.

CDR1 and CDR2 (germline): MNHNS, SASEGT. The CDR3 sequence is 16 residues long. The germline V and J ends were trimmed by 0 bases and 0 bases, with 9 bases remaining between them. Genomic DNA template from tumor biopsies or peripheral blood, about 600 ng to 6,500 ng input. Profiled with immunoSEQ multiplex PCR; TCRdb holds only in-frame clones, not every one. The table has approximately 60,000 clones, about four fifths seen once. The material sequenced was PBMCs, taken before anti-PD-1 treatment. The chain combines TRBV6-1 with TRBJ1-5; tentatively, D is TRBD1 (5 bases). This receptor was obtained from a human donor with basal cell carcinoma. The CDR3 DNA reads TGTGCCAGCAGTGAAGCCATAGACAGTAGCAATCAGCCCCAGCATTTT. It codes for CASSEAIDSSNQPQHF.